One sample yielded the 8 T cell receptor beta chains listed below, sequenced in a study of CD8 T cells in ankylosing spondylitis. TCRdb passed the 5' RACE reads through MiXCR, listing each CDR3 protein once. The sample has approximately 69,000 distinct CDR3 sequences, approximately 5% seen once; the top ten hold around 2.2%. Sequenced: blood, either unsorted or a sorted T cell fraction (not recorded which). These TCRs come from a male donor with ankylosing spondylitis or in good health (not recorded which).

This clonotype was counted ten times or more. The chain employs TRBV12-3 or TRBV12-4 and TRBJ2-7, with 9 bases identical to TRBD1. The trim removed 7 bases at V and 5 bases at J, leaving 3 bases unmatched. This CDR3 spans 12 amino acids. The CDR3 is CASTWDRDEQYF. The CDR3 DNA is TGTGCCAGCACATGGGACAGGGACGAGCAGTACTTC.

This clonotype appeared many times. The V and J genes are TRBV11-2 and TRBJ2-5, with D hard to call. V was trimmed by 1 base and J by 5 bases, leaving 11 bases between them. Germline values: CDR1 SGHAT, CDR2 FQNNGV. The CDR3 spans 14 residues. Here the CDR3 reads CASSLGPYRETQYF. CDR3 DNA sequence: TGTGCCAGCAGCTTAGGGCCCTACCGGGAGACCCAGTACTTC.

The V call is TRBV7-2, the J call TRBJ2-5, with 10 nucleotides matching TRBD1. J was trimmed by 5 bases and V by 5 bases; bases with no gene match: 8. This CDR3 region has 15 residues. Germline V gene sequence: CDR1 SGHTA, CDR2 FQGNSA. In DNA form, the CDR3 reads TGTGCCAGCAGCCCTCAGGGACAGGGGTATGAGACCCAGTACTTC. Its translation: CASSPQGQGYETQYF.

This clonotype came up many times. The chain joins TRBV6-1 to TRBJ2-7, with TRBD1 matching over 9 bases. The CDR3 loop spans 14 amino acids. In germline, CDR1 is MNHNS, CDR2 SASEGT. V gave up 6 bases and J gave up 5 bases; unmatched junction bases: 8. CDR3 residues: CASRAGQGSNEQYF. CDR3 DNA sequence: TGTGCCAGCAGAGCGGGACAGGGAAGTAACGAGCAGTACTTC.

The DNA of the CDR3 is TGTGCCACCAGAGAGGGGTCCGAGCAGTACTTC. Amino acid sequence: CATREGSEQYF. The chain couples TRBV24-1 to TRBJ2-7, with D perhaps matching TRBD1 or TRBD2 (5 bases each). The ends were cut back, 7 bases at V and 6 bases at J, with 9 bases in the middle. The length of the CDR3 is 11 residues. Looked up from germline, CDR1 is KGHDR and CDR2 is SFDVKD.

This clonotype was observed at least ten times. CDR3 in amino acids: CAQEWGKTQYF. The CDR3 DNA sequence: TGTGCCCAAGAGTGGGGGAAGACCCAGTACTTC. The chain recombines TRBV2 with TRBJ2-5, with D perhaps assigned TRBD1 or TRBD2 (5 bases each). There are 11 residues in the CDR3. The V and J ends lost 11 bases and 6 bases respectively, with 13 bases between them. Looked up from germline, CDR1 is SNHLY and CDR2 is FYNNEI.

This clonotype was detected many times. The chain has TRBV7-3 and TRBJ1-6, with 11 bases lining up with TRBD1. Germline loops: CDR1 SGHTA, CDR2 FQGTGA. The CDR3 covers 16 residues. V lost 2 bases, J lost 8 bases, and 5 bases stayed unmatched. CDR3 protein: CASSLLGQGAYSPLHF. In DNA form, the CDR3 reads TGTGCCAGCAGCTTACTCGGACAGGGGGCTTATTCACCCCTCCACTTT.

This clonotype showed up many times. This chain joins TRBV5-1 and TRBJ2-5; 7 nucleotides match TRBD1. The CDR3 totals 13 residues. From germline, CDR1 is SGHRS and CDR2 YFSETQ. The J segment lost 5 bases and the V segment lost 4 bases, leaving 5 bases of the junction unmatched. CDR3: CASSLKGAETQYF. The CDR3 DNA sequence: TGCGCCAGCAGCCTGAAGGGGGCGGAGACCCAGTACTTC.